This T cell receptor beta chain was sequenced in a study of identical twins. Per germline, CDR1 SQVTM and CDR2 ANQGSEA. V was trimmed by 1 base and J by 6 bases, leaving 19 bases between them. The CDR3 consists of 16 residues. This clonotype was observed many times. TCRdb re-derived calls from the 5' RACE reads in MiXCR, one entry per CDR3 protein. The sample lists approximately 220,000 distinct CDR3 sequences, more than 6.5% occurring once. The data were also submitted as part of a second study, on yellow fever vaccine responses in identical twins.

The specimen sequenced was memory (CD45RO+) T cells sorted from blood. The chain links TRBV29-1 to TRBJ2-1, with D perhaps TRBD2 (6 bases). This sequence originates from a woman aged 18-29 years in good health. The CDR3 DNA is TGCAGCGTTGAAGCCTTCGGGACTCCTGATCCCAATGAGCAGTTCTTC. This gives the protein CSVEAFGTPDPNEQFF.